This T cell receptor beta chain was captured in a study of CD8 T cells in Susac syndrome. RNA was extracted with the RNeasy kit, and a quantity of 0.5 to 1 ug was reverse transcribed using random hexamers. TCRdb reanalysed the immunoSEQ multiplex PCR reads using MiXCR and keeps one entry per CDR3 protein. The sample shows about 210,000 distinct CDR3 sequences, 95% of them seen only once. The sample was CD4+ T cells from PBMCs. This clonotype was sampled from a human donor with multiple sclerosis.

The CDR3 bases are TGTGCCTGGACTAACGGGGTCGATCAGCCCCAGCATTTT. It specifies CAWTNGVDQPQHF. The chain links TRBV30 to TRBJ1-5; D unresolved. The CDR3 totals 13 residues. V lost 4 bases to trimming and J lost 5 bases, with 12 bases between them. Germline V lookup: CDR1 GTSNPN, CDR2 SVGIG (reference sequence).